The 32 T cell receptor beta chains in this list originate from one sample, sequenced in a study of cytomegalovirus exposure and HLA in healthy donors. With 60 Vbeta and 13 Jbeta primers, the PCR was carried out. This table comes from immunoSEQ multiplex PCR, and its TCRdb copy is limited to in-frame clones, with some not included. The sample's table shows about 90,000 clones. Sequencing was done on a sample of PBMCs. These receptors all come from a woman younger than 45 in good health and CMV-seronegative.

In regard to this clone: One end of the junction varies from germline; a read error may be responsible. Distinct nucleotide sequences in the sample also encode this CDR3. This chain uses TRBV4-2 with TRBJ1-5, with 7 bases that match TRBD1. Per the germline V gene, CDR1 is LGHNA and CDR2 is YNFKEQ. This CDR3 is built from 15 residues. CDR3 loop: CASSRDSYSNQPQHF. CDR3 nucleotides: TGTGCCAGCAGCCGGGACAGCTATAGCAACCAGCCCCAGCATTTT.

This chain joins TRBV2 and TRBJ2-3; 7 nucleotides line up with TRBD2. The ends lost 7 bases at V and 0 bases at J; junction bases unmatched: 10. Germline V gene lookup returns CDR1 SNHLY and CDR2 FYNNEI. The CDR3 runs 16 residues. The CDR3 reads CASTRSGSSSTDTQYF. The CDR3 coding sequence is TGTGCCAGCACCCGTAGCGGGTCCTCTAGCACAGATACGCAGTATTTT.

V gene TRBV27 combines with J gene TRBJ1-2; D is unclear. Trimming stripped 7 bases from V and 0 bases from J, with 12 bases between. The CDR3 consists of 14 residues. The V gene's germline CDR1 is MNHEY and CDR2 SMNVEV (reference sequence). The CDR3 is CASTLLLSNYGYTF. The CDR3 DNA sequence: TGTGCCAGCACCCTACTATTGTCTAACTATGGCTACACCTTC.

The gene calls are TRBV6-5 and TRBJ1-5, with 8 bases identical to TRBD1. Germline V lookup: CDR1 MNHEY, CDR2 SVGAGI. With V trimmed by 2 bases and J by 6 bases, 6 bases remained unmatched. This CDR3 has 15 residues. The chain's CDR3 is CASSYGQGAGQPQHF. CDR3 sequence (DNA): TGTGCCAGCAGTTACGGGCAGGGGGCTGGTCAGCCCCAGCATTTT.

The chain recombines TRBV19 with TRBJ2-5; D gene uncertain. CDR3 length equals 14 residues. V shed 5 bases and J shed 1 base, with 11 bases lying between them. In germline, CDR1 is LNHDA, CDR2 SQIVND (reference sequence). CDR3 sequence: CASSLGEGQETQYF. CDR3 in DNA: TGTGCCAGTAGTCTTGGAGAAGGCCAAGAGACCCAGTACTTC.

The chain carries TRBV7-9 and TRBJ1-5; D perhaps matches TRBD1 (5 bases). The CDR3 length is 14 residues. V lost 5 bases and J 0 bases, leaving 8 bases between the germline ends. CDR1 is SEHNR and CDR2 is FQNEAQ in the germline V gene (reference sequence). DNA for the CDR3: TGTGCCAGCAGCCCCGACAGTAGCAATCAGCCCCAGCATTTT. Its protein is CASSPDSSNQPQHF.

The chain uses TRBV11-2 and TRBJ1-2; 9 bases are shared with TRBD1. V shed 4 bases and J 4 bases; nucleotides not matched to a gene: 7. CDR3 size: 15 residues. Germline assignment: CDR1 SGHAT and CDR2 FQNNGV. DNA of the CDR3: TGTGCCAGCAGCTCCTGGGGACAGGGATTCTATGGCTACACCTTC. This translates into CASSSWGQGFYGYTF.

In DNA form, the CDR3 reads TGTGCCTCCGCCGGGCCAGGGAGGCTTGACACTGAAGCTTTCTTT. Its translation: CASAGPGRLDTEAFF. V usage is TRBV7-8 and J usage is TRBJ1-1, with a weak D call TRBD1 (5 bases). The CDR3 runs to 15 residues. Deletions cut 11 bases from V and 3 bases from J, with 22 bases between. CDR1 is SGHVS and CDR2 is FQNEAQ in the germline V gene.

The J gene is TRBJ1-2, the V gene TRBV9; D gene ambiguous. CDR3 length equals 13 residues. Trimming left V 3 bases short and J 5 bases short, with 11 bases between. Germline loops: CDR1 SGDLS, CDR2 YYNGEE. The CDR3 is CASSAPSGYGYTF. The CDR3 DNA reads TGTGCCAGCAGCGCCCCGTCGGGGTATGGCTACACCTTC.

This clone registers medium-sized by frequency. The chain links TRBV7-3 to TRBJ2-2, with 7 nucleotides matching TRBD2. This CDR3 region has 14 residues. After removal of 5 bases from V and 7 bases from J, the junction contained 7 bases not matched to a gene. The V gene's germline CDR1 is SGHTA and CDR2 FQGTGA. The chain's CDR3 is CASSRGGDVGELFF. CDR3 in DNA: TGTGCCAGCAGCCGGGGAGGGGACGTCGGGGAGCTGTTTTTT.

This chain joins TRBV7-8 and TRBJ1-1; unclear D gene. V was cut by 5 bases and J by 1 base, with 14 bases left in between. The germline V gene encodes CDR1 SGHVS and CDR2 FQNEAQ. This CDR3 has 15 residues. This CDR3 is CASSQSEAANTEAFF. DNA for the CDR3: TGTGCCAGCAGCCAGAGCGAGGCGGCGAACACTGAAGCTTTCTTT.

The genes are TRBV6-5 and TRBJ1-1; D is perhaps TRBD1 (5 bases). This CDR3 is built from 14 residues. Trimming shortened V by 6 bases and J by 4 bases, and 15 bases separated the two germline ends. Germline V gene lookup returns CDR1 MNHEY and CDR2 SVGAGI. The CDR3 coding sequence is TGTGCCAGCAGCCCCCGCGGGGGGGGCACTGAAGCTTTCTTT. Its translation: CASSPRGGGTEAFF.

The J gene is TRBJ1-1, the V gene TRBV4-1; 7 bases match TRBD1. Germline V lookup: CDR1 MGHRA, CDR2 YSYEKL. Trimming cost V 3 bases and J 5 bases; bases outside gene matches: 9. This CDR3 has 15 amino acids. The CDR3 spells CASSQPGQVATEAFF. In DNA form, the CDR3 reads TGCGCCAGCAGCCAGCCTGGACAGGTGGCTACTGAAGCTTTCTTT.

This sequence joins TRBV6-5 and TRBJ2-2; possible D gene TRBD2, 5 bases. Germline CDR1 and CDR2: MNHEY and SVGAGI. V was shortened by 5 bases and J by 4 bases, with 11 bases between the two germline ends. This CDR3 spans 14 amino acids. In DNA form, the CDR3 reads TGTGCCAGCAGTCCCGGGGTGAGCACCGGGGAGCTGTTTTTT. Translating gives CASSPGVSTGELFF.

The J gene is TRBJ2-5, the V gene TRBV11-2, with 10 bases that match TRBD2. TRBJ2-7 matches the DNA end more closely, so the J call is doubtful. From germline, CDR1 is SGHAT and CDR2 FQNNGV. CDR3 size: 15 residues. CDR3 protein: CASSLDTSGTYEQYF. CDR3 bases: TGTGCCAGCAGCTTAGACACTAGCGGGACCTACGAGCAGTACTTC.

The rearrangement links TRBV19 to TRBJ2-1, with TRBD1 matching 7 bases. With V trimmed by 4 bases and J by 8 bases, 5 bases remained unmatched. This CDR3 comprises 13 residues. Germline CDR1 is LNHDA and CDR2 is SQIVND (reference sequence). The CDR3 coding sequence is TGTGCCAGTAGTAGACAGGGTAGCGATGAGCAGTTCTTC. This sequence encodes CASSRQGSDEQFF.

This sequence joins TRBV30 and TRBJ1-3; TRBD1 aligns across 10 bases. This CDR3 is 16 amino acids long. After removal of 5 bases from V and 0 bases from J, the junction contained 7 bases not matched to a gene. Germline assignment: CDR1 GTSNPN and CDR2 SVGIG (reference sequence). The CDR3 DNA follows: TGTGCCTGGCGGACAGGGGGGTGGCACTCTGGAAACACCATATATTTT. It specifies CAWRTGGWHSGNTIYF.

The rearrangement links TRBV6-5 to TRBJ1-1; D is unresolved. V was trimmed by 4 bases and J by 8 bases, leaving 20 bases between them. Germline-derived CDR1 and CDR2 are MNHEY and SVGAGI. The CDR3 is 15 residues long. This CDR3 is CASSFPPTNSQEAFF. The CDR3 coding sequence is TGTGCCAGCAGTTTTCCCCCGACAAACTCCCAAGAAGCTTTCTTT.

This sequence joins TRBV6-1 and TRBJ2-2; D possibly corresponds to TRBD2 (7 bases). This CDR3 has 14 amino acids. Trimming left V 3 bases short and J 4 bases short, with 9 bases between. In germline, CDR1 is MNHNS, CDR2 SASEGT. The CDR3 bases are TGTGCCAGCAGTGAGAGGGGGGGCACCGGGGAGCTGTTTTTT. Its protein is CASSERGGTGELFF.

V gene TRBV14 combines with J gene TRBJ2-2; 12 nucleotides line up with TRBD2. V shed 7 bases and J 4 bases; nucleotides not matched to a gene: 4. CDR1 is SGHDN, CDR2 FVKESK, per germline. CDR3 length: 15 amino acids. CDR3 in DNA: TGTGCCAGCACCCGGACTAGCGGGGCCACCGGGGAGCTGTTTTTT. Protein sequence: CASTRTSGATGELFF.

The chain uses TRBV6-1 and TRBJ2-2; D not certain. The CDR3 totals 20 residues. V lost 2 bases, J lost 1 base, and 23 bases lay in between. CDR1 MNHNS and CDR2 SASEGT come from the germline V gene. The DNA for the CDR3 is TGTGCCAGCAGTGAATATCCTCCGTGGGCTGAGTTCGGGAACACCGGGGAGCTGTTTTTT. It translates to CASSEYPPWAEFGNTGELFF.

V and J are TRBV7-2 and TRBJ2-2; 7 nucleotides agree with TRBD1. Looked up from germline, CDR1 is SGHTA and CDR2 is FQGNSA. CDR3 length equals 15 residues. Trimming removed 5 bases from V and 4 bases from J; junction bases left unmatched: 7. Here the CDR3 DNA reads TGTGCCAGCAGCAGAGGGACAGCCTCCACCGGGGAGCTGTTTTTT. Translating gives CASSRGTASTGELFF.

The chain combines TRBV19 with TRBJ1-5; a weak D match, TRBD1 (5 bases). The CDR3 is 16 residues long. V lost 3 bases, J lost 4 bases, and 16 bases lay in between. Germline V lookup: CDR1 LNHDA, CDR2 SQIVND (reference sequence). CDR3 nucleotide sequence: TGTGCCAGTAGTATCAGCGCAGGGTCCCTGAATCAGCCCCAGCATTTT. This sequence encodes CASSISAGSLNQPQHF.

The chain couples TRBV6-6 to TRBJ1-1, with D tentatively TRBD1 (5 bases). V lost 2 bases, J lost 3 bases, and 7 bases lay in between. The CDR3 runs 13 residues. The germline V gene has CDR1 MNHNY and CDR2 SVGAGI (reference sequence). CDR3 DNA: TGTGCCAGCAGTTACCGGGGGTACACTGAAGCTTTCTTT. As protein: CASSYRGYTEAFF.

The chain joins TRBV2 to TRBJ2-5; D perhaps matches TRBD2 (6 bases). The CDR3 loop spans 13 amino acids. Germline V gene sequence: CDR1 SNHLY, CDR2 FYNNEI. The V gene lost 3 bases and the J gene lost 1 base, with 6 bases spanning the gap. Written as DNA, the CDR3 is TGTGCCAGCAGTGATAGCGGCCAAGAGACCCAGTACTTC. It encodes CASSDSGQETQYF.

CDR3 sequence: CASSLDRENQPQHF. The CDR3 DNA reads TGCGCCAGCAGCTTGGACAGGGAGAATCAGCCCCAGCATTTT. J is TRBJ1-5 and V is TRBV5-1, with D possibly matching TRBD1 (6 bases). The CDR3 is 14 residues long. CDR1 is SGHRS and CDR2 is YFSETQ in the germline V gene. V was clipped by 0 bases and J by 4 bases, with 8 bases between them.

The chain is built from TRBV15 and TRBJ2-5; D ambiguous. Germline V gives CDR1 LNHNV, CDR2 YYDKDF (reference sequence). V shed 0 bases and J shed 2 bases, with 10 bases lying between them. This CDR3 contains 15 residues. CDR3 nucleotide sequence: TGTGCCACCAGCAGAGATCGTGTACAGCAAGAGACCCAGTACTTC. Protein product: CATSRDRVQQETQYF. Looking up the rest from reference TRBV15 and TRBJ2-5 gives the full variable domain: DAMVIQNPRYQVTQFGKPVTLSCSQTLNHNVMYWYQQKSSQAPKLLFHYYDKDFNNEADTPDNFQSRRPNTSFCFLDIRSPGLGDTAMYLCATSRDRVQQETQYFGPGTRLLVL.

V usage is TRBV19 and J usage is TRBJ2-2, with D hard to call. Germline V gene data show CDR1 as LNHDA and CDR2 as SQIVND (reference sequence). V lost 3 bases to trimming and J lost 4 bases, with 9 bases between them. The CDR3 length is 14 residues. The CDR3 sequence: CASSIVSLTGELFF. The CDR3 DNA reads as TGTGCCAGTAGTATTGTGAGTCTCACCGGGGAGCTGTTTTTT.

J is TRBJ2-1 and V is TRBV5-1, with 8 positions matching TRBD2. This CDR3 contains 18 residues. V trimming: 3 bases; J trimming: 0 bases; junction bases outside the gene matches: 11. CDR1 is SGHRS, CDR2 YFSETQ, per germline. Here the CDR3 reads CASSSFAGGSSSYNEQFF. CDR3 in DNA: TGCGCCAGCAGCTCATTTGCGGGGGGCTCGAGCTCCTACAATGAGCAGTTCTTC.

The chain couples TRBV18 to TRBJ1-2; 10 bases map to TRBD1. CDR1 KGHSH and CDR2 LQKENI come from the germline V gene. J lost 6 bases, V lost 3 bases, and 10 bases had no gene match. The CDR3 spans 16 residues. The CDR3 sequence is CASSPLLGQGENGYTF. CDR3 in DNA: TGTGCCAGCTCACCGCTTTTAGGACAGGGGGAGAATGGCTACACCTTC.

The chain combines TRBV7-2 with TRBJ2-3, with D tentatively TRBD2 (7 bases). CDR3 length: 16 amino acids. Germline V gene lookup returns CDR1 SGHTA and CDR2 FQGNSA. V was cut by 1 base and J by 2 bases, with 13 bases left in between. DNA of the CDR3: TGTGCCAGCAGCTTAGGGCGGGGGCCATACACAGATACGCAGTATTTT. It codes for CASSLGRGPYTDTQYF. Variable domain in full (rest from reference TRBV7-2 and TRBJ2-3): GAGVSQSPSNKVTEKGKDVELRCDPISGHTALYWYRQSLGQGLEFLIYFQGNSAPDKSGLPSDRFSAERTGGSVSTLTIQRTQQEDSAVYLCASSLGRGPYTDTQYFGPGTRLTVL.

The chain has TRBV4-1 and TRBJ2-7; 7 bases match TRBD2. After removal of 1 base from V and 3 bases from J, the junction contained 0 bases not matched to a gene. Germline V gives CDR1 MGHRA, CDR2 YSYEKL. The CDR3 extends over 13 amino acids. CDR3 protein: CASSQGGGYEQYF. The DNA of the CDR3 is TGCGCCAGCAGCCAAGGGGGGGGCTACGAGCAGTACTTC.